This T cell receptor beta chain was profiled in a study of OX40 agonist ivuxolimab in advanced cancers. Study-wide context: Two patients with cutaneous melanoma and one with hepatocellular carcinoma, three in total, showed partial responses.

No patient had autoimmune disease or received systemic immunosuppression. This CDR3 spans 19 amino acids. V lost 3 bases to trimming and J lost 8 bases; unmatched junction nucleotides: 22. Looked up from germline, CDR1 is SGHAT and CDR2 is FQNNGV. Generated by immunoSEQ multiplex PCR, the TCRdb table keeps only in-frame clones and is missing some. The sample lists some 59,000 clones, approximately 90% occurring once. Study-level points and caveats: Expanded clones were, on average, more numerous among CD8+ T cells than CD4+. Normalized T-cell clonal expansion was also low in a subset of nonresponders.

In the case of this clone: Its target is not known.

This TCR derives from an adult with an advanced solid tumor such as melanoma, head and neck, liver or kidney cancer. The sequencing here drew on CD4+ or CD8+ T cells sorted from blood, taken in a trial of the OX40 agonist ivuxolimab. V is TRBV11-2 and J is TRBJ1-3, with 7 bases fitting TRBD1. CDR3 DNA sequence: TGTGCCAGCAGCTTTGTTTTAGGACAGGCCGCTGGTGGGGGGGACACCATATATTTT. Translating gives CASSFVLGQAAGGGDTIYF.